This TCR beta chain was sequenced during a study of monozygotic twins with inflammatory bowel disease. TCRdb reprocessed the 5' RACE reads and reports one entry per CDR3 protein, with no DNA. The sample has around 200,000 distinct CDR3 sequences; the top ten hold 1.6%. CDR3 length equals 17 residues. Germline V gene data show CDR1 as SGHVS and CDR2 as FNYEAQ. Details on this clonotype: The target antigen is unknown.

General study points: Clonotypes shared with others were fewer in IBD patients than in healthy twins, especially with disease activity. Evidence failed to back one strong IBD-linked signal or clonotype.

The source of this sequence is a human donor with ulcerative colitis or Crohn's disease, or a healthy co-twin of an affected twin (not recorded which). This chain connects TRBV7-6 to TRBJ2-2; as DNA is missing, the TRBD2 call by TCRdb cannot be tested. Sequenced input: blood. This chain's CDR3 is CASSFATGTLNTGELFF.